Listed below are T cell receptor beta chains from one sample, sequenced in a study of CD8+CD57+ T cells in acquired aplastic anemia. Each CDR3 protein gets one entry after TCRdb re-called the reads with MiXCR. The sample has about 290,000 distinct CDR3 sequences, under 65% seen once; the top ten hold 1% to 1.5%. Specimen: sorted CD4+, CD8+, or CD8+CD57+ T cells (not recorded which) from PBMCs. The receptors derive from a human donor with aplastic anemia. CDR3s include the opening cysteine and the closing phenylalanine or tryptophan. The D gene is left open where the match is weak. Expanded clones are given a class, and other clones once, few, many or no size at all.

DNA | CDR3 | size | J | D | V
TGTGCCAGTAGTATTTCAATGGGACAAGGACCTGGCTACACCTTC | CASSISMGQGPGYTF | - | TRBJ1-2 | - | TRBV19
TGTGCCACCAGTGAGGAGGGGACTCGCTCCTACAATGAGCAGTTCTTC | CATSEEGTRSYNEQFF | - | TRBJ2-1 | - | TRBV24-1
TGTGCCAGCAGCTTAGGAGACAGGGCAGGCGGCTACACCTTC | CASSLGDRAGGYTF | few | TRBJ1-2 | TRBD1 | TRBV5-1
TGCGCCAGCAGTGAGCAACCGGTGGACACCATATATTTT | CASSEQPVDTIYF | - | TRBJ1-3 | - | TRBV10-2
TGTGCCAGCAGTGCCGGGACAGTCAATCAGCCCCAGCATTTT | CASSAGTVNQPQHF | - | TRBJ1-5 | TRBD1 | TRBV2
TGTGCCAGCAGCCCCCTCCCGGGACAGGGGTTCTATGGCTACACCTTC | CASSPLPGQGFYGYTF | many | TRBJ1-2 | TRBD1 | TRBV3-1
TGTGCCAGCAGCCCTACAGGGGGTGAGGGCACAGATACGCAGTATTTT | CASSPTGGEGTDTQYF | few | TRBJ2-3 | TRBD1 | TRBV7-8
TGTGCCAGCAGATTACAGGAGACTCAGCCCCAGCATTTT | CASRLQETQPQHF | many | TRBJ1-5 | - | TRBV12-3/TRBV12-4
TGTGCCACCAGCAGAGAACAGGGGCGTACTGGAAACACCATATATTTT | CATSREQGRTGNTIYF | - | TRBJ1-3 | TRBD1 | TRBV15
TGTGCCAGCACCTCGCGGGGGGGCGGTTATCAGCCCCAGCATTTT | CASTSRGGGYQPQHF | many | TRBJ1-5 | - | TRBV12-3/TRBV12-4
TGTGCCAGCTCACCACGCGGGACTAGCGGGGTAGACACGCAGTATTTT | CASSPRGTSGVDTQYF | - | TRBJ2-3 | TRBD2 | TRBV18
TGTGCCATCAGTGAGTCGTCTGCTGGAACTCGGGAGCAGTACTTC | CAISESSAGTREQYF | - | TRBJ2-7 | - | TRBV10-3
TGTGCCACTTACATTGGGGGGTCCTACGAGCAGTACTTC | CATYIGGSYEQYF | - | TRBJ2-7 | - | TRBV7-9
TGTGCCAGCAGCTCTAAGGCAGGGAACTATGGCTACACCTTC | CASSSKAGNYGYTF | many | TRBJ1-2 | - | TRBV5-8
TGTGCCAGCAGCTTACGCGGGAGGCAAATACTCTCCTACGAGCAGTACTTC | CASSLRGRQILSYEQYF | - | TRBJ2-7 | TRBD2 | TRBV7-2
TGTGCCAGTAGTATGGGGGCTGAATATACGCAGTATTTT | CASSMGAEYTQYF | many | TRBJ2-3 | - | TRBV19